The 28 T cell receptor beta chains below were found in one sample sequenced in a study of PD-L1 blockade in urothelial cancer. Data came from immunoSEQ multiplex PCR; TCRdb stores just in-frame clones and leaves some out. The sample carries around 50,000 clones, around 85% recorded once. Time point meaning: peripheral blood 6 weeks after treatment start. Sequencing used PBMCs, obtained around atezolizumab (anti-PD-L1) treatment. The receptor source for this set is a man aged 45-65 years with urothelial cancer.

V and J are TRBV4-2 and TRBJ2-5, with 8 bases identical to TRBD1. In germline, CDR1 is LGHNA, CDR2 YNFKEQ. Germline trimming cut 4 bases from V and 5 bases from J; bases unmatched to any gene: 15. The CDR3 covers 17 residues. As DNA, the CDR3 is TGTGCCAGCAGCCTACACACGAGGGGCAGGGGGCCCGAGACCCAGTACTTC. Translating it yields CASSLHTRGRGPETQYF.

The V gene is TRBV30, the J gene TRBJ2-1; 8 nucleotides align to TRBD1. Trimming removed 2 bases from V and 8 bases from J; junction bases left unmatched: 5. The CDR3 sequence is 13 residues long. Per germline, CDR1 GTSNPN and CDR2 SVGIG (reference sequence). CDR3 coding DNA: TGTGCCTGGAGTAGAGGACAGGGTTATGAGCAGTTCTTC. It codes for CAWSRGQGYEQFF.

The chain couples TRBV9 to TRBJ1-1; possibly TRBD1 for D (6 bases). The CDR3 extends over 14 amino acids. The V end was cut by 3 bases, the J end by 3 bases, with 12 bases between. Germline CDR1 SGDLS, CDR2 YYNGEE. CDR3 loop: CASSARQADTEAFF. In DNA, the CDR3 is TGTGCCAGCAGCGCCAGACAGGCGGACACTGAAGCTTTCTTT.

This chain uses TRBV6-6 with TRBJ2-7, with TRBD1 matching over 11 bases. The V and J ends lost 8 bases and 5 bases, in that order; junction bases with no gene match: 11. CDR1 is MNHNY and CDR2 is SVGAGI in the germline V gene (reference sequence). The CDR3 covers 15 residues. CDR3 in amino acids: CASHPRGTGGNEQYF. The CDR3 DNA follows: TGTGCCAGCCACCCCCGCGGGACAGGGGGGAACGAGCAGTACTTC.

The rearrangement links TRBV10-1 to TRBJ2-1; possible D gene TRBD1, 5 bases. Trimming removed 2 bases from V and 9 bases from J, with 11 bases in between. Per the germline V gene, CDR1 is WNHNN and CDR2 is SYGVQD (reference sequence). This CDR3 spans 13 amino acids. The CDR3 nucleotides read TGCGCCAGCAGTGAGGCAGGGCGGAGTGAGCAGTTCTTC. This sequence encodes CASSEAGRSEQFF.

In this sample, this clone is medium-sized (0.01 to 0.1%). The chain recombines TRBV28 with TRBJ2-7, with TRBD2 identical over 10 bases. V lost 8 bases and J lost 3; bases outside the gene matches: 16. This CDR3 is built from 17 residues. The germline CDR1 and CDR2 sequences are MDHEN and SYDVKM. CDR3 sequence reads: CASANTREGLALYEQYF. The CDR3 region has the DNA TGTGCCAGCGCAAACACGCGGGAGGGACTAGCGCTCTACGAGCAGTACTTC.

The chain's CDR3 is CAISYDSFGNTIYF. CDR3 nucleotide sequence: TGTGCCATCAGTTACGACAGTTTTGGAAACACCATATATTTT. V and J are TRBV10-3 and TRBJ1-3, with D possibly matching TRBD1 (5 bases). The germline V gene encodes CDR1 ENHRY and CDR2 SYGVKD. V was clipped by 5 bases and J by 3 bases, with 11 bases between them. The CDR3 loop spans 14 amino acids.

The V gene is TRBV6-1, the J gene TRBJ2-7; 10 positions agree with TRBD1. CDR3 length: 14 residues. With 4 bases clipped from V and 3 bases from J, the junction kept 3 bases outside the gene matches. Germline values: CDR1 MNHNS, CDR2 SASEGT. CDR3 in DNA: TGTGCCAGCAGTGTAGGGGACAGGGGCTACGAGCAGTACTTC. Amino acid sequence: CASSVGDRGYEQYF.

The rearrangement links TRBV30 to TRBJ2-7; D is undetermined. V gave up 0 bases and J gave up 0 bases, with 3 bases separating them. Germline CDR1 and CDR2: GTSNPN and SVGIG (reference sequence). The CDR3 runs to 12 residues. Here the CDR3 DNA reads TGTGCCTGGAGTGTTAGCTCCTACGAGCAGTACTTC. This encodes CAWSVSSYEQYF. The variable domain in full, with the rest retrieved from reference TRBV30 and TRBJ2-7, is SQTIHQWPATLVQPVGSPLSLECTVEGTSNPNLYWYRQAAGRGLQLLFYSVGIGQISSEVPQNLSASRPQDRQFILSSKKLLLSDSGFYLCAWSVSSYEQYFGPGTRLTVT.

This chain joins TRBV6-5 and TRBJ2-5; tentative D call: TRBD1 (6 bases). V was clipped by 2 bases and J by 5 bases, with 15 bases between them. In germline, CDR1 is MNHEY, CDR2 SVGAGI. There are 15 residues in the CDR3. Here the CDR3 DNA reads TGTGCCAGCAGTTACCGGGCAAGGGGGACGGAGACCCAGTACTTC. This translates into CASSYRARGTETQYF.

The rearrangement joins TRBV28 to TRBJ2-3; 7 bases are shared with TRBD1. CDR1 and CDR2 from the germline V gene are MDHEN and SYDVKM. The V gene end was trimmed by 10 bases and the J gene end by 7 bases; junction bases not matched to a gene: 5. This CDR3 region has 11 residues. The CDR3 loop reads CAIQGVNTQYF. Written as DNA, the CDR3 is TGTGCCATCCAGGGGGTCAATACGCAGTATTTT.

The CDR3 DNA is TGTGCCAGTAGTCCGGACAGGGGGCACAGTGGCTACACCTTC. Amino acids: CASSPDRGHSGYTF. This chain connects TRBV19 to TRBJ1-2; TRBD1 matches 11 bases. Germline V gene data show CDR1 as LNHDA and CDR2 as SQIVND (reference sequence). The CDR3 totals 14 residues. J lost 7 bases, V lost 5 bases, and 6 bases had no gene match.

V and J are TRBV5-1 and TRBJ1-2; possible D gene TRBD1, 6 bases. V was clipped by 4 bases and J by 5 bases, with 15 bases between them. Germline CDR1 SGHRS, CDR2 YFSETQ. The CDR3 covers 14 residues. CDR3 amino acids: CASSLRDKNYGYTF. CDR3 in DNA: TGCGCCAGCAGCCTCCGGGACAAAAATTATGGCTACACCTTC. Using reference TRBV5-1 and TRBJ1-2 for the parts outside the CDR3, the full variable domain is KAGVTQTPRYLIKTRGQQVTLSCSPISGHRSVSWYQQTPGQGLQFLFEYFSETQRNKGNFPGRFSGRQFSNSRSEMNVSTLELGDSALYLCASSLRDKNYGYTFGSGTRLTVV.

The CDR3 loop reads CASTPQQTPNTGELFF. CDR3 DNA sequence: TGTGCCAGCACCCCACAACAGACCCCGAACACCGGGGAGCTGTTTTTT. The genes are TRBV7-9 and TRBJ2-2; D not certain. Trimming pared 7 bases from V and 0 bases from J, leaving 15 bases between. The germline CDR1 and CDR2 sequences are SEHNR and FQNEAQ (reference sequence). The CDR3 runs to 16 residues.

The chain has TRBV11-2 and TRBJ2-3, with 8 bases aligning to TRBD2. This CDR3 is 17 amino acids long. CDR1 is SGHAT and CDR2 is FQNNGV in the germline V gene. V lost 0 bases and J lost 5; bases outside the gene matches: 10. Written as DNA, the CDR3 is TGTGCCAGCAGCTTAGATCTTGGCGGGAGGATCATAGATACGCAGTATTTT. Translated, it gives CASSLDLGGRIIDTQYF.

The chain uses TRBV2 and TRBJ2-7; no reliable D call. V lost 3 bases to trimming and J lost 8 bases, with 14 bases between them. The germline V gene encodes CDR1 SNHLY and CDR2 FYNNEI. This CDR3 comprises 13 residues. The DNA of the CDR3 is TGTGCCAGCAGTGACTTGCCTAGTTCCCAGCAGTACTTC. Translating it yields CASSDLPSSQQYF.

V gene TRBV30 combines with J gene TRBJ2-5, with D possibly TRBD1 on 5 matching bases. Germline V gene lookup returns CDR1 GTSNPN and CDR2 SVGIG (reference sequence). This CDR3 contains 12 residues. V was clipped by 2 bases and J by 4 bases, with 8 bases between them. The CDR3 nucleotides are TGTGCCTGGAGTAGTAGGGGAGAGACCCAGTACTTC. Protein sequence: CAWSSRGETQYF.

This chain links TRBV9 with TRBJ2-5; 9 bases match TRBD2. CDR3 length: 15 residues. With V trimmed by 3 bases and J by 12 bases, 15 bases remained unmatched. The germline V gene encodes CDR1 SGDLS and CDR2 YYNGEE. The CDR3 DNA reads TGTGCCAGCAGCGCCCCCTGGCGGGAGGGAAACAAAAAGTACTTC. This gives the protein CASSAPWREGNKKYF.

The chain has TRBV21-1 and TRBJ1-1; TRBD1, the table's D call, lacks a check against the DNA. TRBV21-1 is reported as a pseudogene. The CDR3 sequence is 17 residues long. The CDR3 region has the DNA TGTGCCAGCAGCAGGCGCCGGGACACAGTCATGAACACTGAAGCTTTCTTT. As protein: CASSRRRDTVMNTEAFF.

This clone was seen only a few times. The chain couples TRBV5-6 to TRBJ2-7; the match to TRBD2 covers 14 bases. The CDR3 runs to 16 residues. V was clipped by 5 bases and J by 1 base; unmatched bases: 5. The V gene's germline CDR1 is SGHDT and CDR2 YYEEEE. CDR3 nucleotides: TGTGCCAGCAGGGGACTAGCGGGAGTAGGATCCTACGAGCAGTACTTC. As protein: CASRGLAGVGSYEQYF.

V usage is TRBV19 and J usage is TRBJ1-2, with 7 bases fitting TRBD1. Per germline, CDR1 LNHDA and CDR2 SQIVND (reference sequence). CDR3 length equals 16 residues. V dropped 6 bases and J dropped 7; count of bases not matched to a gene: 17. CDR3 bases: TGTGCCAGTAGAGAAACAGGGGTCGGCTCTATCCTTGGCTACACCTTC. This codes for CASRETGVGSILGYTF.

With respect to this clone: One end of the junction fails to match germline, which may point to a read error. The chain links TRBV2 to TRBJ1-6; TRBD1 matches 7 bases. This CDR3 region has 14 residues. Germline V lookup: CDR1 SNHLY, CDR2 FYNNEI. The CDR3 coding sequence is TGTGCCGGCAGACAGGGTTCCTATAATTCACCCCTCCACTTT. Its protein is CAGRQGSYNSPLHF. Drawing the rest from reference TRBV2 and TRBJ1-6, the complete variable domain is EPEVTQTPSHQVTQMGQEVILRCVPISNHLYFYWYRQILGQKVEFLVSFYNNEISEKSEIFDDQFSVERPDGSNFTLKIRSTKLEDSAMYFCAGRQGSYNSPLHFGNGTRLTVT.

This sequence joins TRBV15 and TRBJ1-1, with no clear D. Trimming shortened V by 2 bases and J by 5 bases, and 12 bases separated the two germline ends. CDR1 LNHNV and CDR2 YYDKDF come from the germline V gene (reference sequence). The CDR3 extends over 14 amino acids. The CDR3: CATSRRVPWTEAFF. The CDR3 bases are TGTGCCACCAGCAGAAGAGTCCCATGGACTGAAGCTTTCTTT.

J is TRBJ1-1 and V is TRBV7-8; no clear D gene. CDR3 length: 13 amino acids. Trimming removed 0 bases at V and 7 bases at J, with 9 bases between. The germline CDR1 and CDR2 sequences are SGHVS and FQNEAQ. For the CDR3, the DNA is TGTGCCAGCAGCTTAGCGTTCAGTTTTGAAGCTTTCTTT. It encodes CASSLAFSFEAFF. The whole variable domain, remainder taken from reference TRBV7-8 and TRBJ1-1, is GAGVSQSPRYKVAKRGQDVALRCDPISGHVSLFWYQQALGQGPEFLTYFQNEAQLDKSGLPSDRFFAERPEGSVSTLKIQRTQQEDSAVYLCASSLAFSFEAFFGQGTRLTVV.

The gene calls are TRBV11-2 and TRBJ2-2; 14 bases line up with TRBD2. This CDR3 is built from 16 residues. V lost 4 bases, J lost 4 bases, and 2 bases stayed unmatched. The germline gives CDR1 SGHAT, CDR2 FQNNGV. CDR3: CASSSGLAGGTGELFF. DNA for the CDR3: TGTGCCAGCAGCTCCGGACTAGCGGGGGGCACCGGGGAGCTGTTTTTT.

This chain links TRBV11-2 with TRBJ2-1; 8 bases agree with TRBD1. Germline V gives CDR1 SGHAT, CDR2 FQNNGV. This CDR3 spans 14 amino acids. The junction had 4 bases not matched to a gene; V was cut back by 0 bases and J by 9 bases. As DNA, the CDR3 is TGTGCCAGCAGCTTAGATAAGGGGACAGGTGAGCAGTTCTTC. It yields the protein CASSLDKGTGEQFF.

The chain uses TRBV9 and TRBJ2-3; 8 nucleotides match TRBD2. Germline V CDR1 and CDR2: SGDLS, YYNGEE. The V gene end was trimmed by 0 bases and the J gene end by 5 bases; junction bases not matched to a gene: 8. This CDR3 comprises 16 residues. This CDR3 reads CASSVETGGPGDTQYF. The CDR3 DNA reads TGTGCCAGCAGCGTAGAAACGGGGGGGCCGGGAGATACGCAGTATTTT.

The chain uses TRBV13 and TRBJ1-1, with D possibly TRBD1 on 5 matching bases. The length of the CDR3 is 14 residues. Germline V gene data show CDR1 as PRHDT and CDR2 as FYEKMQ (reference sequence). Between the trimmed V and J ends, which lost 6 bases and 4 bases, there was a span of 15 bases. The CDR3 is CASRRPGVSTEAFF. As DNA, the CDR3 is TGTGCCAGCAGACGTCCGGGGGTTAGCACTGAAGCTTTCTTT.